This TCR beta chain originates from a study of post-analysis software for immune sequencing data. cDNA libraries for TCR beta contained unique molecular identifiers. Yield was 500,000 to 600,000 cDNA molecules from 1 to 10 million T cells. TCRdb fed the PCR reads into MiXCR, producing one record per CDR3 protein. The sample carries about 460,000 distinct CDR3 sequences, roughly 45% recorded once. Sequencing used blood. The TCR sequence derives from a girl between 10 and 17 years old with multiple sclerosis.

The CDR3: CSARAETTDTQYF. Here the CDR3 DNA reads TGCAGTGCTCGAGCGGAAACCACAGATACGCAGTATTTT. The chain couples TRBV20-1 to TRBJ2-3; a weak D match, TRBD2 (5 bases). Germline V CDR1 and CDR2: DFQATT, SNEGSKA (reference sequence). V lost 5 bases and J 2 bases, leaving 11 bases between the germline ends. CDR3 length equals 13 residues.